Listed below are T cell receptor beta chains from one sample, sequenced in a study of Graves' ophthalmopathy and Graves' hyperthyroidism. Each CDR3 protein is one row after TCRdb ran MiXCR on the multiplex PCR reads. The sample has around 670,000 distinct CDR3 sequences, roughly two fifths seen once. The specimen was peripheral blood. The receptors were sampled from an adult man with Graves' ophthalmopathy. The CDR3 runs from the conserved cysteine through the conserved F or W. A D gene is named only where the DNA matches it firmly. Size values are once, few and many counts, or a class for expanded clones, and some rows have none.

clone size	D gene	J gene	V gene	CDR3 DNA	CDR3 protein
NA	TRBD1	TRBJ1-2	TRBV19	TGTGCCAGTAAGCCCGGACAGGGCTATGGCTACACCTTC	CASKPGQGYGYTF
NA	TRBD1	TRBJ1-5	TRBV19	TGTGCCAGTAGTATAGAACCGACAGGGGAAAATCAGCCCCAGCATTTT	CASSIEPTGENQPQHF
many	TRBD1	TRBJ2-2	TRBV10-1	TGCGCCAGCAGCCGACAGGGACGAGACGGGGAGCTGTTTTTT	CASSRQGRDGELFF
once	NA	TRBJ1-5	TRBV24-1	TGTGCCAGCTCACCATCGGCGGGGTGGGGCAATCAGCCCCAGCATTTT	CASSPSAGWGNQPQHF
NA	TRBD1	TRBJ1-6	TRBV20-1	TGCAGTGCTAGACCCACAGGGGGCTCTAATTCACCCCTCCACTTT	CSARPTGGSNSPLHF
NA	TRBD2	TRBJ2-7	TRBV7-2	TGTGCCAGCAGCTTATGGGTGGGAGCGGGAGGCTACGAGCAGTACTTC	CASSLWVGAGGYEQYF
NA	TRBD2	TRBJ2-5	TRBV11-2	TGTGCCAGCGTTGCTAGCGGGAGGCAAGAGACCCAGTACTTC	CASVASGRQETQYF
NA	NA	TRBJ2-2	TRBV20-1	TGCAGTGCTAGAGATGTAACCGGGGAGCTGTTTTTT	CSARDVTGELFF
NA	TRBD1	TRBJ2-7	TRBV6-2/TRBV6-3	TGTGCCAGCCGGGCAGGGGGCTATGGCGAGCAGTACTTC	CASRAGGYGEQYF
many	NA	TRBJ1-5	TRBV20-1	TGCAGTGCTACTGGGGGCTATCAGCCCCAGCATTTT	CSATGGYQPQHF
NA	TRBD1	TRBJ2-2	TRBV7-6	TGTGCCAGCAGCCCAACCGGGACAGGGTACTTCCCCGGGGAGCTGTTTTTT	CASSPTGTGYFPGELFF
few	NA	TRBJ2-7	TRBV7-9	TGTGCCAGCAGCTTAGTGGCGAACCCCTACGAGCAGTACTTC	CASSLVANPYEQYF
many	NA	TRBJ2-7	TRBV7-9	TGTGCCGCCCAGGACGGATTTCCCTACGAGCAGTACTTC	CAAQDGFPYEQYF
NA	NA	TRBJ1-1	TRBV5-4	TGTGCCAGCAGCTTGGGCCGGACGGTGAACACTGAAGCTTTCTTT	CASSLGRTVNTEAFF
NA	TRBD2	TRBJ2-5	TRBV19	TGTGCCAGTAGTATTCAAGCGGGAGGCGGAGAGACCCAGTACTTC	CASSIQAGGGETQYF
NA	TRBD1	TRBJ1-5	TRBV25-1	TGTGCCAGCTCACGATCGACAGGGGCCAATCAGCCCCAGCATTTT	CASSRSTGANQPQHF
many	NA	TRBJ1-2	TRBV20-1	TGCAGTGCTAGACCAGAGACTAACTATGGCTACACCTTC	CSARPETNYGYTF
many	NA	TRBJ2-7	TRBV7-9	TGTGCCAGCAGCTTAGATCCAGGGTTCGACGAGCAGTACTTC	CASSLDPGFDEQYF
NA	TRBD2	TRBJ2-2	TRBV25-1	TGTGCCAGCAGCTCAGCAGCGGGGGCGAACACCGGGGAGCTGTTTTTT	CASSSAAGANTGELFF
NA	NA	TRBJ1-2	TRBV20-1	TGCAGTGCTAGAAATTGGGGTGTGCGCAGGTACTATGGCTACACCTTC	CSARNWGVRRYYGYTF
NA	NA	TRBJ1-4	TRBV25-1	TGTGCCAGCAGTGGTAGTGCCGCAGGAGCAGAAAAACTGTTTTTT	CASSGSAAGAEKLFF
many	TRBD1	TRBJ1-1	TRBV10-3	TGTGCCATCAGCACGGATCGACCAGGGGGCGCGGGGTCTACTGAAGCTTTCTTT	CAISTDRPGGAGSTEAFF
few	NA	TRBJ2-5	TRBV30	TGTGCCTGGACCCAAGTGGCAGGGAAGTTAGAGACCCAGTACTTC	CAWTQVAGKLETQYF
many	TRBD1	TRBJ1-4	TRBV25-1	TGTGCCAGCAGTGAACCGGGCAGGGGGAATGAAAAACTGTTTTTT	CASSEPGRGNEKLFF
once	NA	TRBJ2-6	TRBV25-1	TGTGCCAGCTCATCTCGGGCGGCACTAGACTCTGGGGCCAACGTCCTGACTTTC	CASSSRAALDSGANVLTF
NA	NA	TRBJ1-5	TRBV5-7	TGTGCCAGCAGCTTCAATCCGGGGGTCAATCAGCCCCAGCATTTT	CASSFNPGVNQPQHF
NA	NA	TRBJ1-2	TRBV11-2	TGTGCCAGCAGCCCCCGGGGTCGGGAGGGGGGCTACACCTTC	CASSPRGREGGYTF
once	TRBD2	TRBJ2-7	TRBV6-1	TGTGCCAGCGGTCAAAGCGGGAGTCTACCGGGAGAGCAGTACTTC	CASGQSGSLPGEQYF
NA	TRBD1	TRBJ1-4	TRBV19	TGTGCCAGTAGTGACGACAGGGTTACTAATGAAAAACTGTTTTTT	CASSDDRVTNEKLFF
once	NA	TRBJ1-3	TRBV10-3	TGTGCCGGCAGTGTCCTAGAGGGAAACACCATATATTTT	CAGSVLEGNTIYF
NA	NA	TRBJ1-4	TRBV7-9	TGTGCCAGCAGCTTAGCGTCGGGTTATTCTAATGAAAAACTGTTTTTT	CASSLASGYSNEKLFF
few	NA	TRBJ2-1	TRBV2	TGTGCCAGCAGCCCCAGGGCGACCTACAATGAGCAGTTCTTC	CASSPRATYNEQFF
few	NA	TRBJ2-2	TRBV25-1	TGTGCTAGCATGGATGACGCCGGGGAGCTGTTTTTT	CASMDDAGELFF
NA	TRBD1	TRBJ1-1	TRBV29-1	TGCAGCTTGGACAGGATGAACACTGAAGCTTTCTTT	CSLDRMNTEAFF
many	NA	TRBJ1-5	TRBV10-3	TGTGCCAGCAGTTCGGTTCGTGGCAATCAGCCCCAGCATTTT	CASSSVRGNQPQHF
NA	NA	TRBJ1-6	TRBV7-3	TGTGCCAGCAGCTCTGGAGCGGGCAGGGTAGATTGGGATTCACCCCTCCACTTT	CASSSGAGRVDWDSPLHF
NA	NA	TRBJ1-4	TRBV29-1	TGCAGCGTTGCAGCGGGAAATGAAAAACTGTTTTTT	CSVAAGNEKLFF
NA	NA	TRBJ1-3	TRBV5-1	TGCGCCAGCAGGTTGACCCAGGGGCAAGGAAACACCATATATTTT	CASRLTQGQGNTIYF
few	NA	TRBJ1-1	TRBV9	TGTGCCAGCAGCTCCCCCTCGAATCCTGAAGCTTTCTTT	CASSSPSNPEAFF
NA	TRBD1	TRBJ1-4	TRBV29-1	TGCAGCGTTACAAGGGGGACAGGGGGCGAAAAACTGTTTTTT	CSVTRGTGGEKLFF
NA	TRBD2	TRBJ2-2	TRBV25-1	TGTGCCAGCAAGGAGCGGGAGTGGACCGGGGAGCTGTTTTTT	CASKEREWTGELFF
many	NA	TRBJ1-1	TRBV10-3	TGTGCCATCAGTGAGAATTCAGGGCTGCGGCACACTGAAGCTTTCTTT	CAISENSGLRHTEAFF
NA	NA	TRBJ2-5	TRBV9	TGTGCCAGCAGCCCTCAGGGGCGGCAAGAGACCCAGTACTTC	CASSPQGRQETQYF
NA	TRBD1	TRBJ2-4	TRBV2	TGTGCCAGCAGCCGACAGGGTCAGTACTTC	CASSRQGQYF
NA	NA	TRBJ1-2	TRBV29-1	TGCAGCGTTGCCGGGGGGGAGGCGACCGTCTATGGCTACACCTTC	CSVAGGEATVYGYTF
NA	TRBD1	TRBJ1-5	TRBV10-2	TGCGCCAGCAGTGAATCAGGGGGCTCGTATCAGCCCCAGCATTTT	CASSESGGSYQPQHF
few	NA	TRBJ1-1	TRBV7-9	TGTGCCAGCACCAGAAGCCTGACAGCGAACACTGAAGCTTTCTTT	CASTRSLTANTEAFF
few	TRBD1	TRBJ1-2	TRBV24-1	TGTGCCAGTACCGGGGGACAGGGGGCAATTGATGGCTACACCTTC	CASTGGQGAIDGYTF
NA	NA	TRBJ2-7	TRBV19	TGTGCCAGTAGTCAAACTCGGGTGTCCTACGAGCAGTACTTC	CASSQTRVSYEQYF
NA	NA	TRBJ1-5	TRBV9	TGTGCCAGCAGCGTAGGGAGCTATCAGCCCCAGCATTTT	CASSVGSYQPQHF
few	NA	TRBJ2-7	TRBV20-1	TGCAGTGCTAGAGGCGGAGTTGGCAACGAGCAGTACTTC	CSARGGVGNEQYF
few	NA	TRBJ1-5	TRBV9	TGTGCCAGCAGTTCGAGGGCGGGTGGGATTAATCAGCCCCAGCATTTT	CASSSRAGGINQPQHF
few	NA	TRBJ1-1	TRBV6-4	TGTGCCAGCAGTGACTCTTGGGAATCCACTGAAGCTTTCTTT	CASSDSWESTEAFF